This T cell receptor (beta chain) comes out of a study of CD8 T cells in ankylosing spondylitis. Study conclusions and caveats: Clones linked to the disease showed a CD8+ phenotype. They occurred at relatively low frequencies in peripheral blood. Reactive arthritis synovial fluid and blood were previously reported to contain some motif variants. Clones tied to disease were said to be significantly enriched in matched ankylosing spondylitis synovial fluid.

Quantitative barcoded 5'-RACE was used to prepare TCR beta libraries. TCRdb fed the 5' RACE reads into MiXCR, producing one record per CDR3 protein. This sample carries about 240,000 distinct CDR3 sequences, less than 10% of them seen once, and the ten largest clones take approximately 7%. In this sample, this clonotype turned up many times. Antigen: not known. Germline lookup yields CDR1 SGHRS and CDR2 YFSETQ. V trimming: 1 base; J trimming: 8 bases; junction bases outside the gene matches: 3. The CDR3 contains 15 residues. Material: blood, either unsorted or a sorted T cell fraction (not recorded which). The sequence was obtained from a male donor with ankylosing spondylitis or in good health (not recorded which). The chain combines TRBV5-1 with TRBJ2-1; 13 nucleotides align to TRBD2. CDR3 DNA sequence: TGCGCCAGCAGCTTGCGGACTAGCGGGGGCCATGAGCAGTTCTTC. It is translated as CASSLRTSGGHEQFF.